The 31 T cell receptor beta chains reported below all come from one sample, sequenced in a study of human T cells and chemical hapten exposure. As for time point: pre-sensitization, week 0. Sample treatment: therapeutic diphenylcyclopropenone sensitization with weekly scalp DPC. One entry per CDR3 protein results from TCRdb running MiXCR on the RACE reads. The repertoire includes about 300,000 distinct CDR3 sequences, 5.5% of them detected once, and approximately 8.2% sits in the top ten. Sample: whole blood, taken in connection with sensitization to the hapten diphenylcyclopropenone (DPC). These receptors all come from a woman younger than 30 with alopecia areata. Some clones in this sample may be carry-over from other donors' samples.

This clonotype was seen at least ten times. V gene TRBV6-2 or TRBV6-3 combines with J gene TRBJ2-5; D is undetermined. Trimming removed 8 bases from V and 0 bases from J, with 10 bases in between. Germline V CDR1 and CDR2: MNHEY, SVGEGT. This CDR3 region has 13 residues. The CDR3 DNA reads as TGTGCCAGCCTCCCGTCGTACCAAGAGACCCAGTACTTC. Its translation is CASLPSYQETQYF.

In regard to this clonotype: Here the CDR3 omits its conserved ending phenylalanine or tryptophan, so a read error is the likely source. J is TRBJ1-1 and V is TRBV3-1; no definite D call. Trimming stripped 0 bases from V and 10 bases from J, with 6 bases between. CDR3 length: 11 amino acids. Germline lookup yields CDR1 LGHDT and CDR2 YNNKEL (reference sequence). CDR3 amino acids: CASSQDSTAFS. CDR3 DNA: TGTGCCAGCAGCCAAGATTCCACAGCTTTCTCT.

Ten or more counts support this clonotype. The CDR3 loop reads CASSFNEKLFF. CDR3 nucleotide sequence: TGTGCCAGCAGTTTTAACGAAAAACTGTTTTTT. The rearrangement uses TRBV12-3 or TRBV12-4 and TRBJ1-4; no firm D call. V was trimmed by 3 bases and J by 8 bases, leaving 4 bases between them. The CDR3 consists of 11 residues.

This clonotype was detected a few times. The J gene is TRBJ2-2, the V gene TRBV3-1; no firm D call. Per the germline V gene, CDR1 is LGHDT and CDR2 is YNNKEL (reference sequence). Trimming shortened V by 1 base and J by 11 bases, and 11 bases separated the two germline ends. CDR3 length: 13 residues. CDR3: CASSQVGSLELFF. The CDR3 nucleotides are TGTGCCAGCAGCCAAGTCGGCTCCCTAGAGCTGTTTTTT.

This clonotype occurred many times. The rearrangement joins TRBV18 to TRBJ1-1; 7 nucleotides agree with TRBD1. Germline V CDR1 and CDR2: KGHSH, LQKENI. V was pared by 4 bases and J by 4 bases, with 6 bases of the junction left unmatched. The CDR3 is 14 amino acids. Here the CDR3 reads CASSRRQGTTEAFF. In DNA form, the CDR3 reads TGTGCCAGCTCACGACGACAGGGTACCACTGAAGCTTTCTTT.

The V gene is TRBV5-1, the J gene TRBJ2-3; D is undetermined. V gave up 3 bases and J gave up 2 bases, with 19 bases separating them. The CDR3 loop spans 17 amino acids. CDR1 is SGHRS and CDR2 is YFSETQ in the germline V gene. CDR3 sequence reads: CASSSGQVFLTTDTQYF. As DNA, the CDR3 is TGCGCCAGCAGCTCGGGCCAAGTATTTCTCACCACAGATACGCAGTATTTT.

This sequence joins TRBV20-1 and TRBJ2-3; D remains ambiguous. V was clipped by 3 bases and J by 0 bases, with 10 bases between them. The CDR3 sequence is 14 residues long. Germline V lookup: CDR1 DFQATT, CDR2 SNEGSKA (reference sequence). This chain's CDR3 is CSARALASTDTQYF. The CDR3 nucleotides are TGCAGTGCTAGGGCCCTCGCTAGCACAGATACGCAGTATTTT.

This clonotype showed up many times. This chain connects TRBV29-1 to TRBJ1-4; D uncertain. Deletions cut 4 bases from V and 10 bases from J, with 16 bases between. The CDR3 has 13 amino acids. The germline V gene has CDR1 SQVTM and CDR2 ANQGSEA. CDR3 sequence (DNA): TGCAGCGTTGGCGTGGGGATTTCTGCAAAACTGTTTTTT. Translated, it gives CSVGVGISAKLFF.

This clonotype occurred many times. The rearrangement links TRBV20-1 to TRBJ1-4; perhaps TRBD1 as D (6 bases). Germline CDR1 reads DFQATT; CDR2 reads SNEGSKA (reference sequence). The length of the CDR3 is 15 residues. Trimming removed 3 bases at V and 0 bases at J, with 11 bases between. The CDR3 protein is CSASDRRSTNEKLFF. The CDR3 coding sequence is TGCAGTGCTAGCGACAGGCGTTCAACTAATGAAAAACTGTTTTTT.

The sample holds a few counts of this clonotype. This chain connects TRBV5-4 to TRBJ2-5; 9 positions match TRBD2. CDR3 length: 15 amino acids. V shed 3 bases, J shed 9 bases, and the junction held 12 bases outside the gene matches. Per the germline V gene, CDR1 is SGHNT and CDR2 is YYREEE (reference sequence). CDR3 coding DNA: TGTGCCAGCAGCTCGGGACTAAGCGGGGGGAGTGCCCAGTACTTC. This translates into CASSSGLSGGSAQYF.

The chain uses TRBV20-1 and TRBJ2-7, with D uncertain. Trimming took 1 base from V and 2 from J, leaving 12 bases between them. Per the germline V gene, CDR1 is DFQATT and CDR2 is SNEGSKA (reference sequence). The CDR3 consists of 14 residues. CDR3 region: CSARASGSPYEQYF. The CDR3 DNA reads TGCAGTGCTAGAGCCTCCGGTTCCCCCTACGAGCAGTACTTC.

This clonotype was picked up many times. V is TRBV12-3 or TRBV12-4 and J is TRBJ2-1; TRBD2 aligns across 7 bases. The J segment lost 7 bases and the V segment lost 6 bases, leaving 12 bases of the junction unmatched. This CDR3 contains 15 residues. CDR3: CASRRERGGRNEQFF. CDR3 coding DNA: TGTGCCAGCAGAAGGGAGCGGGGAGGCAGAAATGAGCAGTTCTTC.

In its sample, this clonotype was seen a few times. The V and J genes are TRBV5-1 and TRBJ1-1; TRBD1 matches 8 bases. V lost 3 bases, J lost 1 base, and 11 bases stayed unmatched. The CDR3 sequence is 17 residues long. Looked up from germline, CDR1 is SGHRS and CDR2 is YFSETQ. CDR3 nucleotides: TGCGCCAGCAGCTATCTTGGACAGGGACGCTCGAACACTGAAGCTTTCTTT. Translating it yields CASSYLGQGRSNTEAFF.

CDR3 in amino acids: CASTGEKGDYTF. CDR3 nucleotide sequence: TGTGCCAGCACCGGGGAAAAGGGCGACTACACCTTC. This chain joins TRBV14 and TRBJ1-2; unclear D gene. The V gene's germline CDR1 is SGHDN and CDR2 FVKESK. The CDR3 totals 12 residues. V was clipped by 7 bases and J by 10 bases, with 16 bases between them.

This clonotype was detected a few times. This chain connects TRBV12-3 or TRBV12-4 to TRBJ2-1; D gene unclear. V lost 6 bases and J 10 bases, leaving 13 bases between the germline ends. The CDR3 contains 12 residues. Here the CDR3 reads CASSRSEREQFF. The CDR3 bases are TGTGCCAGCAGCCGATCGGAACGAGAGCAGTTCTTC.

The table lists this clonotype with a few counts. The chain uses TRBV5-1 and TRBJ2-2; D possibly corresponds to TRBD1 (5 bases). Per the germline V gene, CDR1 is SGHRS and CDR2 is YFSETQ. The CDR3 consists of 15 residues. Trimming stripped 0 bases from V and 5 bases from J, with 11 bases between. The DNA of the CDR3 is TGCGCCAGCAGCTTGGAGGGGTTTGTGACCGGGGAGCTGTTTTTT. This sequence encodes CASSLEGFVTGELFF.

This clonotype was observed many times. The chain combines TRBV7-9 with TRBJ2-7; no clear D gene. The germline V and J ends were trimmed by 6 bases and 5 bases, with 20 bases remaining between them. The CDR3 is made up of 15 amino acids. CDR1 SEHNR and CDR2 FQNEAQ come from the germline V gene (reference sequence). The CDR3 nucleotides read TGTGCCAGCAGTCTACCTCCGGGCCTCCACCACGAGCAGTACTTC. Translation: CASSLPPGLHHEQYF.

This clonotype was counted between two and nine times. The gene calls are TRBV10-3 and TRBJ1-1; D ambiguous. CDR1 is ENHRY, CDR2 SYGVKD, per germline. V was cut by 4 bases and J by 2 bases, with 14 bases left in between. The CDR3 extends over 15 amino acids. The DNA of the CDR3 is TGTGCCATCAGTGCGACCGCTATACATAACACTGAAGCTTTCTTT. This sequence encodes CAISATAIHNTEAFF.

This clonotype was observed a few times. This rearrangement joins TRBV7-2 to TRBJ2-5; D is tentatively TRBD1 or TRBD2 (5 bases each). V lost 5 bases, J lost 6 bases, and 13 bases lay in between. This CDR3 is 13 amino acids long. Germline CDR1 SGHTA, CDR2 FQGNSA. In nucleotides, the CDR3 is TGTGCCAGCAGCCTTGACAGAGGGAAGACCCAGTACTTC. This sequence encodes CASSLDRGKTQYF.

This clonotype was seen ten or more times. This chain links TRBV12-3 or TRBV12-4 with TRBJ1-1, with 9 bases fitting TRBD1. The CDR3 totals 14 residues. J lost 7 bases, V lost 5 bases, and 8 bases had no gene match. The CDR3 reads CASSQRQGVIEAFF. Written as DNA, the CDR3 is TGTGCCAGCAGTCAACGACAGGGGGTAATTGAAGCTTTCTTT.

This clonotype was detected many times. The chain uses TRBV29-1 and TRBJ1-1, with D possibly TRBD1 on 5 matching bases. Trimming left V 4 bases short and J 4 bases short, with 13 bases between. The CDR3 is made up of 13 amino acids. Germline V gives CDR1 SQVTM, CDR2 ANQGSEA. The CDR3 DNA reads as TGCAGCGTTGCCCGGGGGGTCGGCACTGAAGCTTTCTTT. Translating it yields CSVARGVGTEAFF.

Many counts were recorded for this clonotype. The rearrangement uses TRBV5-1 and TRBJ2-1; TRBD2 agrees at 11 bases. CDR3 size: 16 residues. Germline assignment: CDR1 SGHRS and CDR2 YFSETQ. J gave up 7 bases and V 4 bases, and 10 bases lay outside the gene matches. The CDR3 sequence is CASSVLAGVDGNEQFF. The CDR3 bases are TGCGCCAGCAGCGTACTAGCGGGGGTCGACGGAAATGAGCAGTTCTTC.

This clonotype was seen a few times. The V call is TRBV4-2, the J call TRBJ2-1; a possible D gene is TRBD2 (6 bases). CDR3 size: 17 residues. V was shortened by 0 bases and J by 0 bases, with 12 bases between the two germline ends. Germline V gene lookup returns CDR1 LGHNA and CDR2 YNFKEQ. In nucleotides, the CDR3 is TGTGCCAGCAGCCAAGATTCGCGGGGCCGCTCCTACAATGAGCAGTTCTTC. Translating gives CASSQDSRGRSYNEQFF.

This clonotype was recorded at least ten times. The gene calls are TRBV5-5 and TRBJ2-3, with D perhaps TRBD1 (5 bases). Germline V gene data show CDR1 as SGHKS and CDR2 as YYEKEE (reference sequence). The CDR3 has 15 residues. Trimming took 4 bases from V and 3 from J, leaving 15 bases between them. CDR3 bases: TGTGCCAGCAGCCCACTGGGGCGGCTTACAGATACGCAGTATTTT. Translation gives CASSPLGRLTDTQYF. Supplemented by reference TRBV5-5 and TRBJ2-3, the full variable domain reads DAGVTQSPTHLIKTRGQQVTLRCSPISGHKSVSWYQQVLGQGPQFIFQYYEKEERGRGNFPDRFSARQFPNYSSELNVNALLLGDSALYLCASSPLGRLTDTQYFGPGTRLTVL.

This clonotype was found many times. The gene calls are TRBV5-4 and TRBJ2-3; tentative D call: TRBD1 (5 bases). Per the germline V gene, CDR1 is SGHNT and CDR2 is YYREEE (reference sequence). CDR3 length: 16 amino acids. Trimming removed 1 base from V and 3 bases from J, with 15 bases in between. In DNA, the CDR3 is TGTGCCAGCAGCTTGTATTCAGGGTTGATGACAGATACGCAGTATTTT. This sequence encodes CASSLYSGLMTDTQYF.

V is TRBV3-1 and J is TRBJ2-7, with 10 bases matching TRBD2. This CDR3 is built from 16 residues. Germline V gives CDR1 LGHDT, CDR2 YNNKEL (reference sequence). After removal of 4 bases from V and 2 bases from J, the junction contained 8 bases not matched to a gene. CDR3 DNA: TGTGCCAGCAGCCGCGGTTCTAGCGGGGGAACCTACGAGCAGTACTTC. Encoded protein: CASSRGSSGGTYEQYF.

The chain couples TRBV18 to TRBJ2-1; TRBD2 agrees at 9 bases. The germline V gene encodes CDR1 KGHSH and CDR2 LQKENI. The V and J ends lost 2 bases and 4 bases, in that order; junction bases with no gene match: 3. The CDR3 has 15 residues. CDR3 sequence (DNA): TGTGCCAGCTCACCAGTCCTAGCGGGGTACAATGAGCAGTTCTTC. This codes for CASSPVLAGYNEQFF.

This clonotype has just one count. The rearrangement links TRBV6-5 to TRBJ1-3; the D gene is possibly TRBD1 (6 bases). V was cut by 10 bases and J by 0 bases, with 13 bases left in between. The CDR3 has 14 residues. Germline assignment: CDR1 MNHEY and CDR2 SVGAGI. CDR3 sequence (DNA): TGTGCCACCCTGAACAGGGCCTCTGGAAACACCATATATTTT. It is translated as CATLNRASGNTIYF.

This clonotype was seen ten or more times. The chain has TRBV4-3 and TRBJ2-1; 7 bases match TRBD2. Germline V lookup: CDR1 LGHNA, CDR2 YSLEER. Trimming took 0 bases from V and 6 from J; bases not matched to a gene: 8. The CDR3 totals 16 residues. CDR3 DNA sequence: TGCGCCAGCAGCCAAGATCGTGGGGGGGGACTCAATGAGCAGTTCTTC. It translates to CASSQDRGGGLNEQFF.

This clonotype has at least ten counts. As DNA, the CDR3 is TGTGCCAGCAGCTTAGCAGGGGCGAACACTGAAGCTTTCTTT. Amino acid sequence: CASSLAGANTEAFF. The V call is TRBV7-9, the J call TRBJ1-1; tentative D call: TRBD1 (5 bases). This CDR3 is built from 14 residues. V was trimmed by 0 bases and J by 1 base, leaving 6 bases between them. Germline V lookup: CDR1 SEHNR, CDR2 FQNEAQ (reference sequence).

At least ten counts were recorded for this clonotype. The chain is built from TRBV29-1 and TRBJ1-3, with D uncertain. V dropped 7 bases and J dropped 0 bases, with 16 bases sitting between them. This CDR3 spans 15 amino acids. Germline CDR1 is SQVTM and CDR2 is ANQGSEA. For the CDR3, the DNA is TGCAGCGCTAGTACACAGTTAGACTCTGGAAACACCATATATTTT. This gives the protein CSASTQLDSGNTIYF.